One sample yielded the 6 T cell receptor beta chains listed below, sequenced in a study of cytomegalovirus exposure and HLA in healthy donors. Vbeta (60) and Jbeta (13) primers were used in the PCR. Clones were read by immunoSEQ multiplex PCR, and TCRdb kept only the in-frame ones, dropping some. This repertoire shows about 220,000 clones, around 80% found once; its top ten account for 0.71%. What was sequenced was PBMCs. These receptors were obtained from a boy between 2 and 10 years old in good health and CMV-seronegative.

This chain uses TRBV7-9 with TRBJ1-2, with 9 bases fitting TRBD1. Germline values: CDR1 SEHNR, CDR2 FQNEAQ (reference sequence). Unmatched junction bases numbered 10, after V lost 5 bases and J lost 0 bases. The CDR3 loop spans 17 amino acids. Written as DNA, the CDR3 is TGTGCCAGCAGCATTCCGGGACAGGGTCTTCCTAACTATGGCTACACCTTC. Protein: CASSIPGQGLPNYGYTF.

The chain joins TRBV2 to TRBJ1-4; 7 bases are shared with TRBD1. The length of the CDR3 is 13 residues. From germline, CDR1 is SNHLY and CDR2 FYNNEI. V gave up 11 bases and J gave up 3 bases; unmatched junction bases: 6. In DNA, the CDR3 is TGTGCCTGTAAGGGGGCAGCTAATGAAAAACTGTTTTTT. This codes for CACKGAANEKLFF.

The V and J genes are TRBV19 and TRBJ1-5, with 9 bases lining up with TRBD1. Trimming at V came to 4 bases and at J to 7 bases, leaving 5 bases not matched to a gene. Germline V gene lookup returns CDR1 LNHDA and CDR2 SQIVND (reference sequence). The CDR3 length is 14 residues. DNA for the CDR3: TGTGCCAGTAGTAAACAGGGGGCTTACCAGCCCCAGCATTTT. Its protein is CASSKQGAYQPQHF.

This chain links TRBV4-1 with TRBJ1-2; 8 bases map to TRBD1. J was trimmed by 5 bases and V by 6 bases; bases with no gene match: 8. CDR1 and CDR2 from the germline V gene are MGHRA and YSYEKL. The CDR3 runs to 14 residues. The CDR3 sequence: CASSQGTGYYGYTF. CDR3 coding DNA: TGCGCCAGCAGTCAGGGGACAGGATATTATGGCTACACCTTC.

This chain links TRBV4-1 with TRBJ1-4; D is perhaps TRBD1 (5 bases). The CDR3 runs 12 residues. Between the trimmed V and J ends, which lost 4 bases and 8 bases, there was a span of 8 bases. Germline CDR1 is MGHRA and CDR2 is YSYEKL. CDR3 sequence reads: CASSRQYEKLFF. The DNA for the CDR3 is TGCGCCAGCAGCCGACAGTACGAAAAACTGTTTTTT.

The chain joins TRBV7-2 to TRBJ2-5; TRBD1 is a possible D gene (6 bases). This CDR3 has 15 residues. CDR1 SGHTA and CDR2 FQGNSA come from the germline V gene. Trimming cost V 6 bases and J 3 bases, with 17 bases left between them. CDR3 DNA: TGTGCCAGCAGAAGAACAGGGATCCTAGAAGAGACCCAGTACTTC. It specifies CASRRTGILEETQYF.